This T cell receptor (beta chain) originates from a study of regulatory and conventional T cells in RAG deficiency. V lost 4 bases, J lost 3 bases, and 3 bases stayed unmatched. The CDR3 covers 14 residues. CDR1 SGHRS and CDR2 YFSETQ come from the germline V gene. Study-level points and caveats: In Omenn syndrome, Treg and Tconv repertoires overlapped >75%.

Assay: immunoSEQ multiplex PCR; the TCRdb copy retains only in-frame clones and omits some. Among 32,000 or so clones listed, approximately 90% were seen once. As concerns this clone: Its specificity is unknown.

The same sample was also studied in work on regulatory T cells. That investigation notes: Primers: 52 TRBV forward and 13 TRBJ reverse.

Sequencing was done on a sample of CD8+ T cells sorted from blood. V usage is TRBV5-1 and J usage is TRBJ1-4; 7 nucleotides match TRBD1. This sequence was found in a human donor in good health. This chain's CDR3 is CASSLGTANEKLFF. CDR3 nucleotide sequence: TGCGCCAGCAGCCTCGGGACAGCTAATGAAAAACTGTTTTTT. Filled out from reference TRBV5-1 and TRBJ1-4, the complete variable domain reads KAGVTQTPRYLIKTRGQQVTLSCSPISGHRSVSWYQQTPGQGLQFLFEYFSETQRNKGNFPGRFSGRQFSNSRSEMNVSTLELGDSALYLCASSLGTANEKLFFGSGTQLSVL.